The TCR beta chain described here comes from a study of cytomegalovirus exposure and HLA in healthy donors. Trimming cost V 3 bases and J 3 bases; bases outside gene matches: 3. CDR3 length: 14 residues. Germline CDR1 is SGHDT and CDR2 is YYEEEE. Overall study results and limits: Later genetic work tied a missense DCLRE1C variant to beta-chain V and J trimming. Upon later analysis, HLA-associated TCR beta chains proved more clonally expanded than other, equally common chains.

With 60 Vbeta and 13 Jbeta primers, the PCR was carried out. Assay: immunoSEQ multiplex PCR; the TCRdb copy retains only in-frame clones and omits some. Here the sample spans 120,000 to 150,000 clones, under 70% being singletons. Concerning this clone: What it recognizes is unknown.

This chain joins TRBV5-6 and TRBJ2-5, with 9 nucleotides matching TRBD2. The sequenced sample was PBMCs. The source of this sequence is a woman younger than 45 in good health and CMV-seropositive. This CDR3 reads CASSSGLAEETQYF. The CDR3, as DNA: TGTGCCAGCAGCTCGGGACTAGCAGAAGAGACCCAGTACTTC.